This entry lists 20 T cell receptor beta chains sequenced from one sample in a study of identical twins. TCRdb re-called the 5' RACE reads with MiXCR, one entry per CDR3 protein. The sample has fewer than 550,000 distinct CDR3 sequences; around an eighth are singletons. The same specimen was also included in a second study, on yellow fever vaccine responses in identical twins.

The specimen sequenced was CD4+ T cells sorted from blood. These receptors were obtained from a woman younger than 30 in good health.

For the CDR3, the DNA is TGTGCCAGCAGCTCGACTAGCGCCTTCTACAATGAGCAGTTCTTC. This gives the protein CASSSTSAFYNEQFF. The chain recombines TRBV7-9 with TRBJ2-1, with 8 bases fitting TRBD2. From germline, CDR1 is SEHNR and CDR2 FQNEAQ (reference sequence). The CDR3 is made up of 15 amino acids. V trimming: 4 bases; J trimming: 3 bases; junction bases outside the gene matches: 5.

The table lists this clonotype with a few counts. V is TRBV12-5 and J is TRBJ1-1; no firm D call. Trimming stripped 1 base from V and 7 bases from J, with 13 bases between. Looked up from germline, CDR1 is LGHNT and CDR2 is FRNRAP. The CDR3 has 14 amino acids. The CDR3 here is CASGLGPVGYEAFF. The CDR3 DNA is TGTGCTAGTGGTTTGGGCCCCGTGGGATATGAAGCTTTCTTT.

This clonotype appeared a few times. V gene TRBV5-5 combines with J gene TRBJ2-7; 8 bases line up with TRBD2. J gave up 7 bases and V 4 bases, and 10 bases lay outside the gene matches. Per germline, CDR1 SGHKS and CDR2 YYEKEE (reference sequence). This CDR3 is 14 amino acids long. CDR3 in DNA: TGTGCCAGCAGCGGAATGGGACTAGTTCAAGAGCAGTACTTC. Translated: CASSGMGLVQEQYF.

The chain recombines TRBV3-1 with TRBJ2-7, with D maybe TRBD2 (6 bases). Germline lookup yields CDR1 LGHDT and CDR2 YNNKEL (reference sequence). The CDR3 has 15 amino acids. Trimming pared 2 bases from V and 4 bases from J, leaving 15 bases between. CDR3 sequence reads: CASSQSGRGRYEQYF. CDR3 in DNA: TGTGCCAGCAGCCAAAGCGGGCGGGGCCGGTACGAGCAGTACTTC.

Here the CDR3 DNA reads TGCAGTGCTAGAGCCGAATCGGCTGAGACCCAGTACTTC. As protein: CSARAESAETQYF. This chain joins TRBV20-1 and TRBJ2-5; no clear D. The CDR3 totals 13 residues. Germline V gives CDR1 DFQATT, CDR2 SNEGSKA (reference sequence). V was clipped by 1 base and J by 5 bases, with 11 bases between them.

The chain employs TRBV3-1 and TRBJ2-5; 8 bases line up with TRBD1. V dropped 4 bases and J dropped 3; count of bases not matched to a gene: 16. CDR3 length equals 18 residues. The V gene's germline CDR1 is LGHDT and CDR2 YNNKEL (reference sequence). The CDR3 region is CASSLTLRDRRTKETQYF. The CDR3 coding sequence is TGTGCCAGCAGCCTTACCCTCCGGGACAGGCGTACAAAAGAGACCCAGTACTTC.

This clonotype was counted many times. This sequence joins TRBV3-1 and TRBJ2-7; D not certain. V shed 4 bases and J shed 3 bases, with 7 bases lying between them. The CDR3 runs to 12 residues. Germline V gene sequence: CDR1 LGHDT, CDR2 YNNKEL (reference sequence). CDR3 in DNA: TGTGCCAGCAGCCGGTTGGGCTACGAGCAGTACTTC. Encoded protein: CASSRLGYEQYF.

The table lists this clonotype with a few counts. The chain has TRBV20-1 and TRBJ2-3, with no clear D. Deletions cut 2 bases from V and 5 bases from J, with 11 bases between. The germline gives CDR1 DFQATT, CDR2 SNEGSKA (reference sequence). This CDR3 spans 13 amino acids. This chain's CDR3 is CSARLVGLDTQYF. In DNA, the CDR3 is TGCAGTGCTAGATTGGTGGGCTTAGATACGCAGTATTTT.

This clonotype was found many times. The rearrangement links TRBV7-2 to TRBJ2-7; D may be TRBD1 (6 bases). The CDR3 runs to 14 residues. Germline V gene data show CDR1 as SGHTA and CDR2 as FQGNSA. The ends were cut back, 1 base at V and 6 bases at J, with 13 bases in the middle. CDR3 region: CASSLEQGRGEQYF. In DNA, the CDR3 is TGTGCCAGCAGCTTAGAACAGGGTCGGGGCGAGCAGTACTTC.

The chain carries TRBV25-1 and TRBJ2-1, with 7 bases lining up with TRBD1. After removal of 6 bases from V and 1 base from J, the junction contained 6 bases not matched to a gene. CDR3 size: 15 residues. Germline CDR1 is MGHDK and CDR2 is SYGVNS. CDR3 DNA sequence: TGTGCCAGCAGGCTGACAGGGAAGTCCTACAATGAGCAGTTCTTC. It is translated as CASRLTGKSYNEQFF.

This clonotype has only a few counts. The V call is TRBV5-6, the J call TRBJ2-3; the match to TRBD2 covers 10 bases. This CDR3 comprises 16 residues. J gave up 2 bases and V 0 bases, and 3 bases lay outside the gene matches. Germline CDR1 reads SGHDT; CDR2 reads YYEEEE. CDR3 sequence: CASSLVLAGATDTQYF. Written as DNA, the CDR3 is TGTGCCAGCAGCTTGGTCCTAGCGGGGGCCACAGATACGCAGTATTTT.

The chain has TRBV2 and TRBJ2-7, with D unresolved. With 7 bases removed from V and 4 bases from J, the gap between germline ends came to 11 bases. CDR3 length: 12 residues. The germline V gene encodes CDR1 SNHLY and CDR2 FYNNEI. The CDR3 DNA follows: TGTGCCAGCAATCGGGCCGCTTACGAGCAGTACTTC. This encodes CASNRAAYEQYF.

The chain is built from TRBV2 and TRBJ2-1; 10 nucleotides agree with TRBD2. The CDR3 contains 17 residues. Trimming at V came to 6 bases and at J to 7 bases, leaving 15 bases not matched to a gene. Germline CDR1 reads SNHLY; CDR2 reads FYNNEI. The CDR3 reads CASSDDRTSGARNEQFF. DNA for the CDR3: TGTGCCAGCAGCGACGACCGGACTAGCGGTGCTCGGAATGAGCAGTTCTTC.

This clonotype was counted at least ten times. The chain joins TRBV12-3 or TRBV12-4 to TRBJ2-5; 10 bases are a match to TRBD2. The V segment lost 6 bases and the J segment 4 bases; nucleotides outside the gene matches: 5. The CDR3 totals 14 residues. CDR3 region: CASRTSGGGETQYF. The CDR3 region has the DNA TGTGCCAGCAGAACGAGCGGGGGGGGAGAGACCCAGTACTTC.

This clonotype was counted between two and nine times. The chain employs TRBV10-3 and TRBJ1-6; D possibly corresponds to TRBD1 (5 bases). The CDR3 has 17 residues. The germline V and J ends were trimmed by 3 bases and 2 bases, with 14 bases remaining between them. From germline, CDR1 is ENHRY and CDR2 SYGVKD. The CDR3 spells CAISDFRGRTYNSPLHF. CDR3 nucleotide sequence: TGTGCCATCAGTGATTTCCGGGGACGGACCTATAATTCACCCCTCCACTTT.

Only a few counts were recorded for this clonotype. The rearrangement joins TRBV2 to TRBJ1-2, with 7 bases aligning to TRBD1. CDR3 length: 13 residues. V trimming: 6 bases; J trimming: 8 bases; junction bases outside the gene matches: 9. CDR1 and CDR2 (germline): SNHLY, FYNNEI. The CDR3 coding sequence is TGTGCCAGCAGGGATTCGACAGGGTTCGGCTACACCTTC. Residues: CASRDSTGFGYTF.

This clonotype occurred a few times. This rearrangement joins TRBV11-2 to TRBJ2-3, with 7 bases lining up with TRBD1. Trimming removed 1 base from V and 2 bases from J; junction bases left unmatched: 6. This CDR3 has 16 amino acids. The V gene's germline CDR1 is SGHAT and CDR2 FQNNGV. The CDR3 spells CASSLVGGQPTDTQYF. CDR3 DNA sequence: TGTGCCAGCAGCTTAGTTGGGGGACAGCCCACAGATACGCAGTATTTT.

V and J are TRBV6-1 and TRBJ1-1, with 7 bases fitting TRBD1. Germline V gene data show CDR1 as MNHNS and CDR2 as SASEGT. The CDR3 contains 14 residues. After removal of 10 bases from V and 4 bases from J, the junction contained 12 bases not matched to a gene. CDR3 sequence: CATNRGRGGTEAFF. The DNA for the CDR3 is TGTGCCACCAACAGGGGCCGGGGGGGCACTGAAGCTTTCTTT.

The chain combines TRBV7-2 with TRBJ2-3; no clear D. V was shortened by 5 bases and J by 9 bases, with 12 bases between the two germline ends. Germline lookup yields CDR1 SGHTA and CDR2 FQGNSA. The CDR3 length is 12 residues. The CDR3 DNA sequence: TGTGCCAGCAGCCCCCTCCGGAAGACGCAGTATTTT. Amino acid sequence: CASSPLRKTQYF.

The rearrangement joins TRBV4-3 to TRBJ1-1; tentatively, D is TRBD1 (6 bases). This CDR3 region has 14 residues. The germline V and J ends were trimmed by 1 base and 8 bases, with 14 bases remaining between them. Germline V lookup: CDR1 LGHNA, CDR2 YSLEER. CDR3 in DNA: TGCGCCAGCAGCCAAGGGTATAGGGGGGGAGAAGCTTTCTTT. It encodes CASSQGYRGGEAFF.